This T cell receptor (beta chain) was observed in a study of shared clonotypes between healthy human individuals. Study at large: Donors were two women and a few men aged 18 to 49. Study results and limitations: When naive CD4 clonotypes were compared across a few donors, around 4.6% were shared.

This CDR3 has 14 residues. Trimming took 2 bases from V and 3 from J, leaving 12 bases between them. The germline CDR1 and CDR2 sequences are SGHRS and YFSETQ. In the original analysis: Filtering differed since immunoSEQ provided only junctions, with no quality scores. This table comes from immunoSEQ multiplex PCR, and its TCRdb copy is limited to in-frame clones, with some not included. From that table come the V and J calls and clone size; the DNA was used to work out D and trimming. The top ten clones hold around 0.057% of a sample with roughly 640,000 clones, roughly 97% of them seen once. CD4+ cell separation produced CD45RA+ naive and CD45RA-negative memory subsets. On this clone itself: Its specificity is unknown.

V gene TRBV5-1 combines with J gene TRBJ2-7; the D gene is possibly TRBD1 (5 bases). The sequenced sample consisted of naive CD4+ T cells sorted from blood. Subset defined: CD45RA+ positively selected. This TCR came from a woman in her thirties in good health. The CDR3 DNA reads as TGCGCCAGCAGCTTACAGGTGGGCGTCTACGAGCAGTACTTC. Its protein is CASSLQVGVYEQYF.